Sequencing of this T cell receptor (beta chain) was carried out in a study of T cells in Graves' hyperthyroidism and ophthalmopathy (dated by TCRdb to 2018 to 2020). For context, the study as a whole: Peripheral blood was collected at initial diagnosis, before any treatment. TCR V-J signatures able to tell the groups apart were searched for in a discovery cohort of 90 to 100 patients, of whom around 42 had Graves' ophthalmopathy and under 65 had stable Graves' hyperthyroidism. Prospective prediction of ophthalmopathy was tested in an independent validation cohort of approximately 19 hyperthyroidism patients and around 16 patients who later progressed to ophthalmopathy. The 100 or so discovery patients were divided at random into training and test sets in a 7:3 ratio. In addition, the study compared T-cell repertoires in thyroid tissue and in blood from six Graves' hyperthyroidism patients. After sampling, hyperthyroidism patients received methimazole starting at 30 mg daily, and ophthalmopathy patients received high-dose intravenous methylprednisolone. The paper reports TCR Vbeta CDR3 sequencing of more than 120 peripheral blood samples: around 41 ophthalmopathy, fewer than 85 hyperthyroidism and approximately 17 progressor patients.

As for this clonotype: Its antigen specificity is not known. Nothing much larger sits one base from this clone, and base qualities are not available.

Amplification of TCR beta CDR3 regions was carried out from RNA transcripts. A first-round RT-PCR of the TCR CDR3 used the HTBI primer set with the Qiagen OneStep RT-PCR kit. Libraries were constructed in a second round of multiplex PCR, after which size selection and purification were performed. The libraries were sequenced on an Illumina HiSeq2000 using paired-end 100 bp reads. Concerning the study's data processing: SOAPnuke was used to process the raw data, removing reads that contained adapters or uncalled bases, had a mean Phred below 15, or lacked an exact match to the constant primer or identifier. High-quality paired reads were merged using COPE v1.2.5, and each unique nucleotide sequence was defined as a clonotype. Clonotypes were aligned to IMGT TRBV, TRBD and TRBJ reference segments using MiTCR v1.1. Analysis was restricted to V-J combinations with a frequency above 0.0001, which covered roughly 99% of repertoires. A TCS score was defined as the ratio of F50 (clonal expansion) to E x V (chaos), with BLOSUM62-based TCRdist applied between CDR3 peptides within each V-J. Welch's t-statistics and random forest reduced approximately 520 V-J features to about 12, which were used in a naive Bayes classifier (R e1071). TCRdb trimmed public reads at Q25 via fastp, called clones via MiXCR and kept in-frame beta chains. Identical CDR3 protein sequences are pooled into one entry, listed with their most common genes and DNA. These V and J calls originate from TCRdb's pipeline instead of the authors' own analysis. This sample is represented by 500,000 to 550,000 distinct CDR3 sequences; less than 25% of them were singletons. Approximately 26% of the sample belongs to the ten largest clones.

Study-wide conclusions, independent of this receptor: In validation, the model predicted progression to ophthalmopathy with roughly 70% sensitivity and around 72% specificity, a median of 6.5 months before onset. Most expanded thyroid clonotypes (frequency above 0.001) were also found in blood, which suggests that blood repertoires may mirror thyroid immune responses. No statistical method was used to fix the sample size in advance, and group allocation was not hidden from the investigators. In cross-validation, a model built on a 13 V-J signature told ophthalmopathy apart from stable hyperthyroidism with approximately 90% sensitivity and approximately 81% specificity, and in testing the same model reached 80%/75%.

V and J are trimmed by 2 bases and 0 bases, and the gene matches miss 1 base of the junction. The germline V gene specifies SGHDN as CDR1 and FVKESK as CDR2. From the cysteine up to the phenylalanine, the CDR3 has a length of 15 residues. Only CDR3 DNA is held: 45 bases, read in frame from base 1. Stable Graves' hyperthyroidism was defined as no progression to ophthalmopathy during 18 months of follow-up. Hyperthyroidism patients were newly diagnosed, had a disease duration of under 2 months, and were aged 18 to 65 years. Exclusion was applied to patients with uncontrolled infections, other autoimmune diseases, pregnancy or lactation. Diagnoses were based on clinical symptoms, serum thyroxine and TRAb, thyroid ultrasound and orbital computed tomography. Ficoll-Paque density gradient centrifugation was used to isolate PBMCs from about 10 ml of fresh peripheral blood. Total RNA was extracted with Trizol reagent, and quality was checked on an Agilent 2100 Bioanalyzer.

This TCR derives from a man younger than 35 with Graves' hyperthyroidism. The receptor chain draws on TRBV14 and TRBJ2-5, and TRBD2 matches 9 of the central bases. The sample was blood. In nucleotides, the sequence is TGTGCCAGCAGCCAATCTAGCGGGGACCAAGAGACCCAGTACTTC. This yields the protein CASSQSSGDQETQYF.